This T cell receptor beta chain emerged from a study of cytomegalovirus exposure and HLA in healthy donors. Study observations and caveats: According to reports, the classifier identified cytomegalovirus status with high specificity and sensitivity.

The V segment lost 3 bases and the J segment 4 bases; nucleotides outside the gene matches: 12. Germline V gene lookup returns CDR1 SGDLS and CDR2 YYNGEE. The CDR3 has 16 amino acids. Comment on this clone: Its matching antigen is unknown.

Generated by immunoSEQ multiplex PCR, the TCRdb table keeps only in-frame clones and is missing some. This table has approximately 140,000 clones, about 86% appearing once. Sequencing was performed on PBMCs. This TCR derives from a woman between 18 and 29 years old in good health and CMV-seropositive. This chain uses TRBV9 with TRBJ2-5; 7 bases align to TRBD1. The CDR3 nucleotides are TGTGCCAGCAGCGCGGACCCGGGACAGTTGGGAGAGACCCAGTACTTC. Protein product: CASSADPGQLGETQYF.